Sequencing of this T cell receptor beta chain was carried out in a study of regulatory T cells in long-lasting Graves disease. CDR3-region Arm-PCR and iRepertoire HTBI primers produced the TCR beta libraries. TCRdb redid the calling of the multiplex PCR reads with MiXCR, one entry per CDR3 protein. The top ten hold roughly 27% of the sample, which has 300,000 or so distinct CDR3 sequences, around a fifth seen once. This CDR3 has 16 residues. V gave up 2 bases and J gave up 10 bases; unmatched junction bases: 8. CDR1 is MNHEY and CDR2 is SVGAGI in the germline V gene. This clonotype was recorded only once. Its antigen is unknown. Time point specified: persistent/refractory GD, antithyroid drugs over 5 years with positive TRAb. Construction of the TCR library relied on RNA isolated from PBMCs. Clinicians diagnosed Graves' disease using American Thyroid Association guidelines. Study observations and caveats: There were preferences for TRBV28, TRBJ1-2 and TRBJ2-5 in persistent disease. Study was limited to peripheral blood, excluding thyroid tissue.

The clonotype originates from a female donor with Graves disease. The chain has TRBV6-5 and TRBJ1-6; TRBD1 matches at 10 bases. Sequenced material: peripheral blood mononuclear cells (PBMCs), taken when the disease was refractory, from a patient treated with antithyroid drugs. This CDR3 is CASSYASGQGGSPLHF. The CDR3 coding sequence is TGTGCCAGCAGTTACGCTTCCGGACAGGGGGGCTCACCCCTCCACTTT.